The sequence of this T cell receptor beta chain was determined in a study of blood T cell repertoires in COVID-19 (dated by TCRdb to the early 2020s). In the study overall: Samples covering the acute and convalescent phases of COVID-19 were provided by collaborators in the United States, Italy and Spain. The dataset comprised deeply sampled blood TCRbeta repertoires from subjects exposed to, actively infected with, or recovered from COVID-19. Where available, HLA class I and class II types were obtained from metadata supplied by the sample provider rather than from assay-based typing. Sample metadata almost always included a de-identified subject ID, COVID-19 status, age in years and sex. Samples came from the ongoing ImmuneRACE study (first 160 participants) plus 1,254 subjects from 6 global collaborators. The material from the prospective study consisted of cDNA or gDNA derived from T cells, B-cell-depleted T cells, or PBMCs. The repertoires were released in a freely available public database meant as a resource for research on the immune response to SARS-CoV-2.

For this clone: There is no known antigen for this receptor. No quality values exist for individual bases; no much larger clone is one base distant.

Participants in the prospective study were enrolled through a virtual design, were aged about 18 to 100 years, and lived in approximately 25 United States geographic areas. In the prospective study, participants were assigned to cohorts based on the clinical history participants reported in a screening survey and a study questionnaire. Mobile phlebotomists in the prospective study collected whole blood, serum and a nasopharyngeal or oropharyngeal swab from every participant. Over an approximately 2-month period, participants in the prospective study had the option of providing additional blood draws and questionnaires. Blood samples from the prospective study were shipped frozen or at room temperature prior to DNA extraction. Relative to germline, V is missing 4 bases and J is missing 8 bases, with 5 bases of the junction outside any gene match. From cysteine to phenylalanine, the CDR3 is 15 amino acids long. The only DNA kept is the CDR3, 45 bases in frame from the first base. CDR1 MGHDK and CDR2 SYGVNS are derived from the germline V gene.

The paper's findings and limits, for the study overall: The quantity of clinical and demographic metadata differed by source and by participant and was supplied without curation.

TCRbeta CDR3 regions were amplified from genomic DNA using the immunoSEQ Assay, a bias-controlled multiplex PCR. The authors' pipeline ran thus. The number of nucleated cells in each sample was estimated by amplification of reference gene primers within the assay. To quantify the absolute abundance of each unique TCRbeta CDR3 rearrangement, sequence reads were collapsed and filtered. For each sample, productive Simpson clonality was calculated by taking the square root of Simpson's diversity index across productive rearrangements. Here the immuneACCESS table is served through TCRdb, limited to in-frame sequences with V and J called. Missing clones are a known gap in these copies; in checked studies unresolved V genes cover under half, and the rest lacks a known reason. That table is the source of V, J and clone size, and D and trimming were worked out from the DNA. The sample has roughly 220,000 clones on record, about 91% of them singletons. Roughly 14% of the sample is taken by the ten largest.

This receptor was obtained from a woman aged 50 to 65 with acute COVID-19. The chain uses TRBV25-1 and TRBJ1-4, with 12 bases in between that match TRBD1. Sequenced: PBMCs or T cells enriched from blood (not recorded which). The sequence in DNA is TGTGCCAGCAGTGTCGGGGACAGGGGGCCGGAAAAACTGTTTTTT. This codes for CASSVGDRGPEKLFF.